These T cell receptor beta chains were read from a single sample in a study of response to subunit inactivated influenza vaccine. Using its own MiXCR run on the RT-PCR reads, TCRdb lists one record per CDR3 protein. The sample contains roughly 650,000 distinct CDR3 sequences, 11% to 15% of which appear only once. The specimen was PBMCs from blood, collected 14 to 15 days before vaccination. The source of these receptors is a man aged 50 or older who received an inactivated influenza vaccine. The CDR3 runs from the conserved cysteine through the conserved F or W. D genes are given only for firm matches. A row's size may be missing; if present it is once, few, many or a size class.

j_gene	abundance	d_gene	v_gene	len	CDR3aa	CDR3nt
TRBJ2-1	many	TRBD2	TRBV20-1	14	CSARKLAGTNEQFF	TGCAGTGCTAGAAAACTAGCGGGTACAAATGAGCAGTTCTTC
TRBJ2-5	.	TRBD1	TRBV5-1	13	CASSNTGEETQYF	TGCGCCAGCAGCAATACAGGGGAAGAGACCCAGTACTTC
TRBJ2-3	.	.	TRBV15	15	CATSRDYRGTDTQYF	TGTGCCACCAGCAGAGATTACCGGGGCACAGATACGCAGTATTTT
TRBJ1-2	few	.	TRBV28	15	CASSRLGQYDYGYTF	TGTGCCAGCAGTCGCCTCGGACAGTACGACTATGGCTACACCTTC
TRBJ2-1	.	.	TRBV7-9	15	CASTLKEGLNNEQFF	TGTGCCAGCACCCTCAAAGAGGGTCTTAACAATGAGCAGTTCTTC
TRBJ2-5	.	TRBD1	TRBV28	13	CASGDRVGETQYF	TGTGCCAGCGGCGACAGGGTAGGAGAGACCCAGTACTTC
TRBJ1-1	few	.	TRBV19	12	CASFKGYTEAFF	TGTGCCAGTTTTAAGGGATACACTGAAGCTTTCTTT
TRBJ1-2	many	.	TRBV28	14	CASSPPSRGGGYTF	TGTGCCAGCAGTCCACCCAGTCGGGGAGGAGGCTACACCTTC
TRBJ2-1	.	.	TRBV7-2	14	CASSKVGTYNEQFF	TGTGCCAGCAGCAAAGTCGGGACTTACAATGAGCAGTTCTTC
TRBJ2-2	few	TRBD1	TRBV20-1	15	CSARQGASNTGELFF	TGCAGTGCTAGACAGGGGGCCTCGAACACCGGGGAGCTGTTTTTT
TRBJ1-1	few	TRBD1	TRBV9	16	CASSVEPGGGWVEAFF	TGTGCCAGCAGCGTAGAGCCAGGGGGCGGATGGGTTGAAGCTTTCTTT
TRBJ2-1	few	TRBD1	TRBV11-1	19	CASSVGTGGLNPYLPGQFF	TGTGCCAGCAGCGTCGGGACAGGAGGACTAAATCCCTATCTACCGGGGCAGTTCTTC
TRBJ2-7	few	TRBD2	TRBV5-1	18	CASSLVPQWASGNYEQYF	TGCGCCAGCAGCTTGGTCCCTCAATGGGCTAGCGGAAACTACGAGCAGTACTTC
TRBJ2-3	few	.	TRBV29-1	12	CSVVGGADTQYF	TGCAGCGTTGTTGGGGGTGCAGATACGCAGTATTTT
TRBJ2-1	few	TRBD2	TRBV20-1	16	CSASTSGRSSYNEQFF	TGCAGTGCTAGTACTAGCGGGAGGTCCAGCTACAATGAGCAGTTCTTC
TRBJ2-5	few	.	TRBV9	16	CASSDGRRWSGETQYF	TGTGCCAGCAGCGACGGAAGGCGGTGGTCAGGGGAGACCCAGTACTTC
TRBJ2-1	.	TRBD2	TRBV4-3	17	CASSQDMGLAAQNEQFF	TGCGCCAGCAGCCAAGATATGGGACTAGCGGCCCAAAATGAGCAGTTCTTC
TRBJ2-2	few	.	TRBV4-3	14	CASSQVGRTGELFF	TGCGCCAGCAGCCAAGTGGGAAGGACCGGGGAGCTGTTTTTT
TRBJ2-5	.	.	TRBV20-1	17	CSATTHGLARVGETQYF	TGCAGTGCTACAACCCATGGGCTAGCACGAGTGGGGGAGACCCAGTACTTC
TRBJ1-3	few	.	TRBV11-2	14	CASSSRQVGDTIYF	TGTGCCAGCAGCTCTCGACAGGTCGGCGACACCATATATTTT
TRBJ1-2	few	.	TRBV28	14	CASSFQRTRTGYTF	TGTGCCAGCAGTTTCCAAAGGACCCGAACTGGCTACACCTTC
TRBJ2-5	many	.	TRBV20-1	16	CSAPPGHRSLQETQYF	TGCAGTGCACCTCCGGGACACCGATCCCTTCAAGAGACCCAGTACTTC
TRBJ2-1	.	.	TRBV11-2	18	CASSPRGIAVRSYNEQFF	TGTGCCAGCAGCCCCCGGGGCATTGCTGTTCGCTCCTACAATGAGCAGTTCTTC
TRBJ2-7	.	TRBD2	TRBV2	14	CASAGLAASYEQYF	TGTGCCAGCGCGGGACTAGCGGCGTCCTACGAGCAGTACTTC
TRBJ2-5	.	.	TRBV2	11	CASSDRDPTNF	TGTGCCAGCAGTGACAGGGACCCCACGAACTTC
TRBJ2-5	few	TRBD2	TRBV5-1	16	CASSLVVAGGQETQYF	TGCGCCAGCAGCTTGGTGGTAGCGGGGGGCCAAGAGACCCAGTACTTC
TRBJ2-3	few	.	TRBV5-1	16	CASSLGTFLSTDTQYF	TGCGCCAGCAGCTTGGGGACATTTCTTAGCACAGATACGCAGTATTTT
TRBJ2-1	.	.	TRBV28	13	CATPRTHLSEQFF	TGTGCCACCCCGAGGACGCACCTTTCTGAGCAGTTCTTC
TRBJ2-3	.	.	TRBV4-1	16	CASSPTGLYSTDTQYF	TGCGCCAGCAGCCCGACGGGACTCTATAGCACAGATACGCAGTATTTT
TRBJ2-5	.	.	TRBV3-1	14	CATDYLGGEETQYF	TGTGCCACCGATTATCTAGGAGGAGAAGAGACCCAGTACTTC
TRBJ1-5	.	.	TRBV6-2/TRBV6-3	13	CASRKKQHQPQHF	TGTGCCAGCCGCAAAAAACAACATCAGCCCCAGCATTTT
TRBJ1-6	few	TRBD1	TRBV9	15	CASSGTGGRNSPLHF	TGTGCCAGCAGCGGAACAGGGGGTCGCAATTCACCCCTCCACTTT
TRBJ2-3	.	.	TRBV7-2	13	CASSLVTLDTQYF	TGTGCCAGCAGCTTAGTGACCTTAGATACGCAGTATTTT
TRBJ2-1	.	TRBD1	TRBV5-5	13	CASSLTGVGTQFF	TGTGCCAGCAGCCTAACAGGGGTTGGAACCCAGTTCTTC
TRBJ2-2	few	.	TRBV4-3	14	CASSQGILTGELFF	TGCGCCAGCAGCCAAGGAATCTTAACCGGGGAGCTGTTTTTT
TRBJ2-7	.	TRBD2	TRBV4-2	15	CASSQGSSGGYEQYF	TGTGCCAGCAGCCAAGGGTCCAGCGGGGGCTACGAGCAGTACTTC
TRBJ2-3	few	.	TRBV27	17	CASSPLFVGASTDTQYF	TGTGCCAGCAGTCCGCTCTTCGTCGGGGCAAGCACAGATACGCAGTATTTT
TRBJ2-5	few	TRBD2	TRBV5-1	17	CASSLGSSGGYQETQYF	TGCGCCAGCAGCTTGGGGTCGAGCGGGGGGTATCAAGAGACCCAGTACTTC
TRBJ2-1	.	.	TRBV5-6	14	CASSRETARNEQFF	TGTGCCAGCAGCCGCGAGACAGCTAGGAATGAGCAGTTCTTC
TRBJ2-1	.	.	TRBV20-1	15	CSATTGTGTYNEQFF	TGCAGTGCTACTACCGGGACTGGGACCTACAATGAGCAGTTCTTC
TRBJ2-1	.	.	TRBV14	9	CASSQDPLF	TGTGCCAGCAGCCAAGACCCCCTCTTC
TRBJ2-3	.	TRBD2	TRBV5-1	15	CASSVAGTSKDTQYF	TGCGCCAGCAGCGTGGCCGGGACTAGCAAAGATACGCAGTATTTT
TRBJ2-7	.	TRBD1	TRBV3-1	16	CASSPSRDRGLDEQYF	TGTGCCAGCAGCCCTTCAAGGGACAGGGGCCTCGACGAGCAGTACTTC
TRBJ2-7	many	TRBD1	TRBV18	14	CASSPRQGEYEQYF	TGTGCCAGCTCACCAAGACAGGGGGAATACGAGCAGTACTTC
TRBJ2-3	many	TRBD1	TRBV5-1	15	CASSLVGQGTDTQYF	TGCGCCAGCAGCTTGGTGGGACAGGGGACAGATACGCAGTATTTT
TRBJ1-5	few	TRBD1	TRBV20-1	12	CSATRQGQPQHF	TGCAGTGCGACGCGACAGGGTCAGCCCCAGCATTTT
TRBJ2-5	.	TRBD2	TRBV4-1	14	CASSQAASGETQYF	TGCGCCAGCAGCCAAGCAGCTAGCGGTGAGACCCAGTACTTC
TRBJ2-1	.	.	TRBV20-1	14	CSAGYRGRYNEQFF	TGCAGTGCAGGGTATCGGGGGAGATACAATGAGCAGTTCTTC
TRBJ1-2	.	.	TRBV3-1	14	CASSRGASNYGYTF	TGTGCCAGCAGCCGCGGCGCCTCAAACTATGGCTACACCTTC
TRBJ2-5	.	.	TRBV5-1	15	CASSLERAYQETKYF	TGCGCCAGCAGCTTGGAGAGGGCGTACCAAGAGACCAAGTACTTC
TRBJ2-3	.	.	TRBV12-3/TRBV12-4	13	CASSFGPTDTQYF	TGTGCCAGCAGTTTCGGTCCCACAGATACGCAGTATTTT
TRBJ1-2	few	.	TRBV4-1	13	CASSQSLSGQKIF	TGCGCCAGCAGCCAATCACTATCGGGACAAAAGATCTTC
TRBJ1-1	few	TRBD1	TRBV5-1	14	CASRGDSWNTEAFF	TGCGCCAGCAGGGGGGACAGCTGGAACACTGAAGCTTTCTTT
TRBJ1-5	.	.	TRBV3-1	13	CASSWDGNQPQHF	TGTGCCAGCAGTTGGGACGGAAATCAGCCCCAGCATTTT
TRBJ1-5	many	TRBD1	TRBV20-1	15	CSASAWTGVIQPQHF	TGCAGTGCTAGCGCCTGGACAGGGGTAATTCAGCCCCAGCATTTT
TRBJ2-7	few	TRBD2	TRBV10-3	13	CAIGTSGTYEQYF	TGTGCCATAGGGACTAGCGGGACTTACGAGCAGTACTTC
TRBJ2-2	.	TRBD2	TRBV27	16	CASSFFQAGGTGELFF	TGTGCCAGCAGTTTCTTCCAGGCGGGAGGCACCGGGGAGCTGTTTTTT
TRBJ2-1	.	TRBD2	TRBV30	15	CAWKRLAGGISEQFF	TGTGCCTGGAAACGGCTAGCGGGGGGGATCAGCGAGCAGTTCTTC
TRBJ2-1	few	.	TRBV6-2/TRBV6-3	12	CASKEGHGEQFF	TGTGCCAGCAAGGAAGGGCATGGTGAGCAGTTCTTC
TRBJ2-7	.	TRBD1	TRBV25-1	15	CASSARDSYAYEQYF	TGTGCCAGCAGTGCTCGGGACAGTTACGCCTACGAGCAGTACTTC